The 9 T cell receptor beta chains reported below all come from one sample, sequenced in a study of post-analysis software for immune sequencing data. The antigens for these receptors are not known. TCR beta cDNA libraries had unique molecular identifiers. TCRdb re-analysed the PCR reads in MiXCR, keeping a single row per CDR3 protein. Of about 540,000 distinct CDR3 sequences in the sample, around 34% were seen once. Points from the study as a whole: Five TRBV segments (TRBV5-6, TRBV5-1 and TRBV20-1 among them) occurred more frequently in patients than in controls.

The source material was blood. All receptors derive from a girl aged 2 to 17 with multiple sclerosis.

This clonotype has a handful of counts. CDR3 in DNA: TGTGCCAGCAGCCTCTATTGGGGACTTGGGGGCTACACCTTC. Its translation: CASSLYWGLGGYTF. The rearrangement links TRBV6-2 or TRBV6-3 to TRBJ1-2; possibly TRBD1 for D (5 bases). V was shortened by 6 bases and J by 8 bases, with 19 bases between the two germline ends. Germline assignment: CDR1 MNHEY and CDR2 SVGEGT. The CDR3 consists of 14 residues.

A remark on this clonotype: A much larger clonotype is one base distant, so this may be a read error. V gene TRBV7-9 combines with J gene TRBJ2-5; D may match TRBD1 or TRBD2 (6 bases each). Germline values: CDR1 SEHNR, CDR2 FQNEAQ (reference sequence). The V gene lost 5 bases and the J gene lost 11 bases, with 24 bases spanning the gap. This CDR3 is built from 15 residues. The CDR3 sequence is CASSGTAQGGREQYF. The CDR3 coding sequence is TGTGCCAGCAGCGGGACGGCACAGGGAGGAAGGGAGCAGTACTTC. Combining the CDR3 with reference TRBV7-9 and TRBJ2-5 gives the whole variable domain DTGVSQNPRHKITKRGQNVTFRCDPISEHNRLYWYRQTLGQGPEFLTYFQNEAQLEKSRLLSDRFSAERPKGSFSTLEIQRTEQGDSAMYLCASSGTAQGGREQYFGPGTRLLVL.

The chain has TRBV12-3 or TRBV12-4 and TRBJ2-1; D gene unclear. CDR3 length: 12 residues. V shed 5 bases and J shed 4 bases, with 6 bases lying between them. CDR3 sequence (DNA): TGTGCCAGCAGTACAGAGTACAATGAGCAGTTCTTC. Its translation is CASSTEYNEQFF.

This clonotype has a count of ten or more. CDR3 amino acids: CSVSRTSGGAQETQYF. The CDR3 region has the DNA TGCAGCGTGTCCCGCACTAGCGGGGGGGCACAAGAGACCCAGTACTTC. The chain has TRBV29-1 and TRBJ2-5; 13 nucleotides align to TRBD2. CDR1 and CDR2 (germline): SQVTM, ANQGSEA. With 6 bases clipped from V and 2 bases from J, the junction kept 9 bases outside the gene matches. This CDR3 spans 16 amino acids.

This chain links TRBV20-1 with TRBJ2-1, with D unclear. The V end was cut by 3 bases, the J end by 8 bases, with 8 bases between. Germline V gives CDR1 DFQATT, CDR2 SNEGSKA (reference sequence). The CDR3 extends over 11 amino acids. CDR3 DNA: TGCAGTGCTAGTTTGTCAGATGAGCAGTTCTTC. The encoded protein is CSASLSDEQFF.

J is TRBJ1-3 and V is TRBV5-4; TRBD1 might be the D (5 bases). From germline, CDR1 is SGHNT and CDR2 YYREEE (reference sequence). V was trimmed by 0 bases and J by 0 bases, leaving 10 bases between them. This CDR3 has 16 residues. The CDR3 region has the DNA TGTGCCAGCAGCTTGGGGGGCGGGACCTCTGGAAACACCATATATTTT. Translating gives CASSLGGGTSGNTIYF.

The rearrangement joins TRBV7-8 to TRBJ2-1; D possibly corresponds to TRBD1 (6 bases). The germline V gene encodes CDR1 SGHVS and CDR2 FQNEAQ. There are 13 residues in the CDR3. The V and J ends lost 5 bases and 9 bases respectively, with 14 bases between them. The CDR3 DNA sequence: TGTGCCAGCAGCCTCAACAGGGTCACTGAGCAGTTCTTC. Translation: CASSLNRVTEQFF.

This chain joins TRBV6-5 and TRBJ2-3; the match to TRBD2 covers 8 bases. Germline V gene data show CDR1 as MNHEY and CDR2 as SVGAGI. The CDR3 covers 15 residues. V lost 10 bases, J lost 3 bases, and 12 bases stayed unmatched. This chain's CDR3 is CATYGGASDTDTQYF. CDR3 nucleotide sequence: TGTGCCACCTACGGGGGGGCTAGTGATACAGATACGCAGTATTTT.

This clonotype showed up many times. CDR3 protein: CASSYSSGQGDYGYTF. Written as DNA, the CDR3 is TGTGCCAGCAGTTACTCGAGTGGACAGGGGGACTATGGCTACACCTTC. The chain employs TRBV6-6 and TRBJ1-2; TRBD1 agrees at 10 bases. The length of the CDR3 is 16 residues. CDR1 MNHNY and CDR2 SVGAGI come from the germline V gene (reference sequence). V shed 0 bases, J shed 3 bases, and the junction held 4 bases outside the gene matches.